These T cell receptor beta chains were read from a single sample in a study of T cell responses to AZD1222 COVID-19 vaccine. Here immunoSEQ multiplex PCR was the method, and the copy in TCRdb shows in-frame clones only, minus some. The table has about 150,000 clones, 87% seen once. The source was peripheral blood, collected on day 0 of AZD1222 vaccination. The receptors originated from an adult in good health. CDR3s include the opening cysteine and the closing phenylalanine or tryptophan. A D gene is named only where the DNA matches it firmly. Clone size is shown for a subset of rows, as once, few, many or a class of expanded clone.

J	D	size	length	V	CDR3	DNA
TRBJ1-4	.	few	17	TRBV7-2	CASSLVIPGPTPEKLFF	TGTGCCAGCAGCTTAGTTATTCCGGGACCCACTCCTGAAAAACTGTTTTTT
TRBJ1-4	.	.	14	TRBV6-5	CASRPTGRGEKLFF	TGTGCCAGCAGACCGACAGGACGGGGGGAAAAACTGTTTTTT
TRBJ1-2	.	.	13	TRBV12-3/TRBV12-4	CASSRQANYGYTF	TGTGCCAGCAGTCGACAGGCTAACTATGGCTACACCTTC
TRBJ2-1	.	.	13	TRBV18	CASSLTTLYEQFF	TGTGCCAGCTCACTAACGACTTTGTATGAGCAGTTCTTC
TRBJ2-5	.	once	11	TRBV2	CASRLQETQYF	TGTGCCAGCAGACTCCAAGAGACCCAGTACTTC
TRBJ2-7	TRBD2	.	14	TRBV2	CVSTRGLAGREQYF	TGTGTCAGCACTCGGGGTCTAGCGGGTAGGGAGCAGTACTTC
TRBJ1-5	.	.	16	TRBV27	CASSLSGGNSNQPQHF	TGTGCCAGCAGTTTATCGGGGGGTAATAGCAATCAGCCCCAGCATTTT
TRBJ2-3	.	.	16	TRBV5-1	CASSLVGPISTDTQYF	TGCGCCAGCAGCTTGGTGGGACCTATAAGCACAGATACGCAGTATTTT
TRBJ2-3	TRBD2	.	17	TRBV25-1	CASSEGASGRRTDTQYF	TGTGCCAGCAGTGAAGGAGCTAGCGGGAGAAGAACAGATACGCAGTATTTT
TRBJ2-1	.	.	15	TRBV24-1	CATSLGGASKDEQFF	TGTGCCACCAGCCTGGGGGGGGCCAGTAAGGATGAGCAGTTCTTC
TRBJ1-3	.	.	16	TRBV30	CAWSVGSLLSGNTIYF	TGTGCCTGGAGTGTTGGGTCCCTGCTCTCTGGAAACACCATATATTTT
TRBJ2-2	TRBD1	few	15	TRBV27	CASSLFTTGSGELFF	TGTGCCAGCAGTTTATTTACGACAGGGTCCGGGGAGCTGTTTTTT
TRBJ2-5	.	.	13	TRBV29-1	CSVVGGLWETQYF	TGCAGCGTTGTTGGGGGGCTCTGGGAGACCCAGTACTTC
TRBJ1-3	.	.	13	TRBV19	CASSLGPGNTIYF	TGTGCCAGTAGTCTCGGCCCTGGAAACACCATATATTTT
TRBJ1-4	.	.	13	TRBV10-3	CAISRGGNEKLFF	TGTGCCATCAGCCGGGGGGGGAATGAAAAACTGTTTTTT
TRBJ1-5	.	.	15	TRBV5-6	CASSLGQYSNQPQHF	TGTGCCAGCAGCTTGGGGCAGTATAGCAATCAGCCCCAGCATTTT
TRBJ1-4	TRBD1	.	14	TRBV18	CASSPGQGYEKLFF	TGTGCCAGCTCACCGGGACAGGGATATGAAAAACTGTTTTTT